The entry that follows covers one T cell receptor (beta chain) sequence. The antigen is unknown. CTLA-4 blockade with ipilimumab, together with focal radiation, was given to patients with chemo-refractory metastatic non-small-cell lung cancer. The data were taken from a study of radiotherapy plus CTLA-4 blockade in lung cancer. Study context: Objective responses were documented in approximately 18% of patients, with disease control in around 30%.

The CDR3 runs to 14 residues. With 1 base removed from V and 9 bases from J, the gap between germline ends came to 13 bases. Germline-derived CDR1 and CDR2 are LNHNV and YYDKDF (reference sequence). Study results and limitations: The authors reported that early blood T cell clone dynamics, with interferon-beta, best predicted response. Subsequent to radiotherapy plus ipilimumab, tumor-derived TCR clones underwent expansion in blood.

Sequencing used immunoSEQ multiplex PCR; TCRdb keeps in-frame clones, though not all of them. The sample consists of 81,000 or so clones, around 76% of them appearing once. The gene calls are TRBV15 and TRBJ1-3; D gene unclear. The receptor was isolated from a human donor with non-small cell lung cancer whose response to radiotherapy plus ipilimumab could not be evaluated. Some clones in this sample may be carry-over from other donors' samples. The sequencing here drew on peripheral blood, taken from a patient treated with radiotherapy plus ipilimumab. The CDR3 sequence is CATSRAEGGSTIYF. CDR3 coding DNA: TGTGCCACCAGCAGAGCGGAGGGTGGGAGCACCATATATTTT.